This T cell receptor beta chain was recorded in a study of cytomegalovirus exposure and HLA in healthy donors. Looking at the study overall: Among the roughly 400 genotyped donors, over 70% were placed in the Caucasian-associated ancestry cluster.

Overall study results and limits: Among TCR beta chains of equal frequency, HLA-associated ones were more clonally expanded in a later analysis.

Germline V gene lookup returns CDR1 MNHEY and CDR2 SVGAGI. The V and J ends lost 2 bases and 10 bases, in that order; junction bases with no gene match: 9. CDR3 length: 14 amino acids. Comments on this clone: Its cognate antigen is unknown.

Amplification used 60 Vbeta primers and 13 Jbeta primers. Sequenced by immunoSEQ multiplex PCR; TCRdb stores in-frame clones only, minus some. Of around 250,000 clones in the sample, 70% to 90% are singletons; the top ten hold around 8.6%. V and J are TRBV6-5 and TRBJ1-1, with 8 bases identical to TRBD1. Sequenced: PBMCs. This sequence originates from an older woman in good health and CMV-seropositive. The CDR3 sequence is CASSYLPGGGGAFF. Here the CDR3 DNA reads TGTGCCAGCAGTTACCTACCAGGGGGCGGAGGAGCTTTCTTT.